One and the same sample provided the 5 T cell receptor beta chains below, sequenced in a study of PD-L1 blockade in urothelial cancer. TCRdb's copy holds only in-frame clones and misses some; the assay was immunoSEQ multiplex PCR. The table lists 85,000 to 95,000 clones, almost 90% of them singletons, with around 1.5% in the top ten. Noted time point: pretreatment peripheral blood. The sample here was PBMCs, taken around atezolizumab (anti-PD-L1) treatment. Every receptor here comes from a man aged 55 to 70 with urothelial cancer.

The chain couples TRBV7-2 to TRBJ2-3; D remains unclear. Germline CDR1 and CDR2: SGHTA and FQGNSA. V lost 1 base and J lost 4, with 12 bases in between. The CDR3 spans 15 residues. CDR3 DNA: TGTGCCAGCAGCTTAGTTACACCGGGTGCAGATACGCAGTATTTT. Translation gives CASSLVTPGADTQYF.

This clone was found once. The chain is built from TRBV6-1 and TRBJ1-4, with 11 bases lining up with TRBD1. The germline gives CDR1 MNHNS, CDR2 SASEGT. This CDR3 contains 19 residues. Trimming at V came to 4 bases and at J to 1 base, leaving 11 bases not matched to a gene. CDR3 in DNA: TGTGCCAGCAGTGTCGAATCTCCGGGACAGGGGGTAACTAATGAAAAACTGTTTTTT. It codes for CASSVESPGQGVTNEKLFF.

This chain connects TRBV2 to TRBJ1-2; 7 nucleotides align to TRBD1. V lost 6 bases to trimming and J lost 8 bases; unmatched junction nucleotides: 9. This CDR3 comprises 13 residues. Germline V gene data show CDR1 as SNHLY and CDR2 as FYNNEI. CDR3 nucleotides: TGTGCCAGCAGCGCCGACAGGGCCCGCGGCTACACCTTC. This gives the protein CASSADRARGYTF.

J is TRBJ1-4 and V is TRBV5-5, with unresolved D. CDR3 length: 14 residues. Germline assignment: CDR1 SGHKS and CDR2 YYEKEE (reference sequence). Trimming took 4 bases from V and 6 from J, leaving 13 bases between them. The CDR3 loop reads CASSIDGFDEKLFF. CDR3 in DNA: TGTGCCAGCAGCATAGACGGGTTCGATGAAAAACTGTTTTTT.

This chain connects TRBV6-1 to TRBJ2-3; TRBD1 agrees at 8 bases. The V gene end was trimmed by 5 bases and the J gene end by 0 bases; junction bases not matched to a gene: 4. Germline V gene sequence: CDR1 MNHNS, CDR2 SASEGT. The CDR3 runs to 15 residues. The CDR3 region is CASSFTGGSTDTQYF. In nucleotides, the CDR3 is TGTGCCAGCAGTTTCACAGGGGGTAGCACAGATACGCAGTATTTT.